This TCR beta chain is from a study of regulatory T cells (dated by TCRdb to between 2018 and 2020). At the level of the whole study: T-cell receptor beta repertoires of sorted regulatory, conventional CD4+ and CD8+ T cells were compared between CD3G-deficient patients and healthy controls.

What the research found in general, with its limitations: CD8+ T cells from patients showed a nonsignificant trend toward lower Shannon entropy than control CD8+ cells. Repertoires from patients had restricted unique TRB V-J pairs and skewed V and J gene usage, with the strongest effect in regulatory T cells.

For the multiplex PCR, 52 forward TRBV primers and 13 reverse TRBJ primers were used, and amplification bias was corrected with both assay-based and computational methods. Rearranged TRB loci were amplified from genomic DNA by multiplex PCR within the immunoSEQ assay. TRB amplicons were sequenced on an Illumina HiSeq platform. On the authors' methods: Custom algorithms error-filtered the raw sequences and aligned them to reference gene sequences, after which the immunoSEQ online tools were used for analysis. Productive and nonproductive TRB rearrangement frequencies were evaluated among both unique and total sequences. Assessment of potential self-reactivity relied on the hydrophobicity of positions 6 and 7 in the TRB CDR3, along with their amino acid composition. Groups were compared by t tests, Mann-Whitney tests or two-way ANOVA performed in Prism software. Sourced from immuneACCESS, this table was stored by TCRdb with only in-frame sequences that have V and J called. A share of the clones is absent; for the studies checked, an unresolved V gene accounts for under half, and the remainder has no known explanation. V, J and clone size are taken as reported in that table, and D and trimming were inferred from the DNA itself. The sample includes about 2,000 clones, with about 70% observed a single time. About 33% of the sample belongs to the ten largest clones.

The CDR3 measures 13 amino acids from cysteine to phenylalanine. The entry retains the CDR3 DNA only, 39 bases that are in frame from base 1. Looking up the germline V gene yields CDR1 SGHVS and CDR2 FNYEAQ. V lost 4 bases and J lost 5 bases; the stretch between them is 11 bases long. Evidence of autoimmunity was found in all CD3G-deficient patients, and more severe autoimmunity was observed in two of the patients. At testing, patients were between 2 and 39 years old and showed lower naive and higher memory CD4+ and CD8+ T-cell proportions. The patient group comprised about 6 individuals with CD3G deficiency. An international network of physicians spanning the United States, Europe and Asia provided the patient samples and clinical data. Ficoll density separation was used to isolate peripheral blood mononuclear cells. CD3+ CD8+ CD4- T cells were isolated on a FACSAria cell sorter. This clone was observed a handful of times. Its antigen remains unidentified. Base qualities are not provided; no much larger clone lies one nucleotide away.

The TCR comes from a person in their thirties with CD3G deficiency. Sample: CD8+ T cells sorted from blood. This receptor chain uses TRBV7-6 and TRBJ1-1; 6 matching bases give a weak D call of TRBD1. The base sequence is TGTGCCAGCAGCTCATTACAGGGTACTGAAGCTTTCTTT. It codes for CASSSLQGTEAFF.